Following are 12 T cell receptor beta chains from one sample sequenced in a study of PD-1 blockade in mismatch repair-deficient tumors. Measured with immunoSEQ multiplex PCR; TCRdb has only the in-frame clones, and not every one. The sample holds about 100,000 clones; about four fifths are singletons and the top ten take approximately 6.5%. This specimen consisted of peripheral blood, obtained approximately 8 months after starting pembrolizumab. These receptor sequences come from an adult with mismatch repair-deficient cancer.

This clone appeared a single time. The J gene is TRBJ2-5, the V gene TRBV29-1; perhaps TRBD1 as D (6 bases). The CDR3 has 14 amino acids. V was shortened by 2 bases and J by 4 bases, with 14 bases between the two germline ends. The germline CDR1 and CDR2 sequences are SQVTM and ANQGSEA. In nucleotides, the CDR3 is TGCAGCGTTGAATGGACAGATCGTCGAGAGACCCAGTACTTC. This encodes CSVEWTDRRETQYF.

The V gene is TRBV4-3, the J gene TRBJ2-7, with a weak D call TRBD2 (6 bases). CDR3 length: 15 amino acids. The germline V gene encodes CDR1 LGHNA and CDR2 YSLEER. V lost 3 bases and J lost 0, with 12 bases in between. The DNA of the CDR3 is TGCGCCAGCAGCCAGGGAGGTTTCGGCTCCTACGAGCAGTACTTC. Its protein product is CASSQGGFGSYEQYF.

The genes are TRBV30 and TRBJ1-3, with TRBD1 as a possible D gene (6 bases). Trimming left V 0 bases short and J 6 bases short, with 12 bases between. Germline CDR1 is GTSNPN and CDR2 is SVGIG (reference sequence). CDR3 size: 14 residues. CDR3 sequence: CAWSVVQGKNTIYF. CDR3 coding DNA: TGTGCCTGGAGTGTAGTCCAGGGGAAAAACACCATATATTTT.

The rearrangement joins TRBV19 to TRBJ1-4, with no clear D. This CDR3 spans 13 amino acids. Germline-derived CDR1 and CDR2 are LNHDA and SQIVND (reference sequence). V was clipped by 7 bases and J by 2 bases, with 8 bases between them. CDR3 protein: CASNGPTNEKLFF. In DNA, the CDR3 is TGTGCCAGTAACGGGCCTACTAATGAAAAACTGTTTTTT.

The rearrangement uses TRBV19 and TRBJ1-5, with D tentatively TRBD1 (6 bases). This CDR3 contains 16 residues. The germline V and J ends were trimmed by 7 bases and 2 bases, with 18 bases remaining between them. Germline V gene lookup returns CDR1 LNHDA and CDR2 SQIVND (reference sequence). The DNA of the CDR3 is TGTGCCAGTAAAACTCAATGGACAGTTGGCAATCAGCCCCAGCATTTT. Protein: CASKTQWTVGNQPQHF.

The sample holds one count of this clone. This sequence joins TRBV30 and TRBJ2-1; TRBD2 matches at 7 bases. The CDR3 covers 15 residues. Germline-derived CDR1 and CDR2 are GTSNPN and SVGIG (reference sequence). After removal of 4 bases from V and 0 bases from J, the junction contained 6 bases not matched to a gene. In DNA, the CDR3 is TGTGCCTGGAACCCTAGCGGAAGCTCCTACAATGAGCAGTTCTTC. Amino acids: CAWNPSGSSYNEQFF.

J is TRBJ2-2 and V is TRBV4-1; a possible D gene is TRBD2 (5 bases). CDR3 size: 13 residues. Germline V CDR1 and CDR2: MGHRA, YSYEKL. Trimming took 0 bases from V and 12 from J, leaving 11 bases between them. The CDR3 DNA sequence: TGCGCCAGCAGCCAAGAGGGAAGGAGGAAGCTGTTTTTT. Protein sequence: CASSQEGRRKLFF.

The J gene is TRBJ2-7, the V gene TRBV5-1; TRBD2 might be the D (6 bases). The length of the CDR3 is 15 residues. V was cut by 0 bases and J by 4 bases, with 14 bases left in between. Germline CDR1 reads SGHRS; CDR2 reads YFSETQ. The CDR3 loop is CASSLEPGLPYEQYF. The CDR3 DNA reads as TGCGCCAGCAGCTTGGAGCCGGGACTGCCTTACGAGCAGTACTTC.

CDR3 amino acids: CASKGESASEAFF. The CDR3 DNA follows: TGTGCCAGCAAAGGGGAGAGTGCGTCCGAAGCTTTCTTT. J is TRBJ1-1 and V is TRBV2; D possibly corresponds to TRBD1 (5 bases). Per the germline V gene, CDR1 is SNHLY and CDR2 is FYNNEI. The CDR3 loop spans 13 amino acids. Deletions cut 7 bases from V and 8 bases from J, with 17 bases between.

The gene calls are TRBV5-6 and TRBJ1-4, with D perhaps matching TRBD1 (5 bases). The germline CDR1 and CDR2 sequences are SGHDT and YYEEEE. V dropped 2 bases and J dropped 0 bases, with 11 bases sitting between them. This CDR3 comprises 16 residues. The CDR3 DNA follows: TGTGCCAGCAGCTTTGGCACAGGAACAACTAATGAAAAACTGTTTTTT. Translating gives CASSFGTGTTNEKLFF.

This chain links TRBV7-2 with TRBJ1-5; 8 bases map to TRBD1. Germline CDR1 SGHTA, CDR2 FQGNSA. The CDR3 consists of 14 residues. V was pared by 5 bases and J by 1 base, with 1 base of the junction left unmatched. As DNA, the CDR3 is TGTGCCAGCAGCCGACAGGGGAGCAATCAGCCCCAGCATTTT. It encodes CASSRQGSNQPQHF. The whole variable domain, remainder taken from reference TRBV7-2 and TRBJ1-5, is GAGVSQSPSNKVTEKGKDVELRCDPISGHTALYWYRQSLGQGLEFLIYFQGNSAPDKSGLPSDRFSAERTGGSVSTLTIQRTQQEDSAVYLCASSRQGSNQPQHFGDGTRLSIL.

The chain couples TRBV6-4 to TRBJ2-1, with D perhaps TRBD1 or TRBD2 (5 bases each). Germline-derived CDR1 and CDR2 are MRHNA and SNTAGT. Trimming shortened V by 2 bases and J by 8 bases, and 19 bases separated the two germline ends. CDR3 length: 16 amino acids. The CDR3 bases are TGTGCCAGCAGTGACGAAATTGGACTCAGGGTTCATGAGCAGTTCTTC. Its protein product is CASSDEIGLRVHEQFF.